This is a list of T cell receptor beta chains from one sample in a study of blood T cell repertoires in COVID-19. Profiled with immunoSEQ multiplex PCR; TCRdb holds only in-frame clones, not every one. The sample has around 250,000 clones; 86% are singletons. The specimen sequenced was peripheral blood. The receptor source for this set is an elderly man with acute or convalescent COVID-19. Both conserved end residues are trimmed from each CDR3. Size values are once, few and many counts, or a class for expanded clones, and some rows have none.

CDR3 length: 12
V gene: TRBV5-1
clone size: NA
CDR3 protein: ASGLDRGNTEAF

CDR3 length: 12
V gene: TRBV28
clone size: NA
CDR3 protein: ASISGGGYEKLF

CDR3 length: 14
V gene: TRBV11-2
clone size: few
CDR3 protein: ASSLVGAGGNYGYT

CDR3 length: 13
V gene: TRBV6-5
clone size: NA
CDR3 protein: ASSPGQYRNTEAF

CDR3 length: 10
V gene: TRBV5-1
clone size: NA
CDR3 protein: ASSLFRNEQF

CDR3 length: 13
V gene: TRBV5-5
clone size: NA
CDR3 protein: ASSFQGPHHQPQH

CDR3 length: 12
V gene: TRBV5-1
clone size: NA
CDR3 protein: ASSEGAHPGELF

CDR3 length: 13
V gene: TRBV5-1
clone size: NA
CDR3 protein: ASSLSRGRGNEQF

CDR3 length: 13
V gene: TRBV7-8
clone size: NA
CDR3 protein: ASSPFGREGNTIY

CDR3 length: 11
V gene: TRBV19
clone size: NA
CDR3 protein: ASRERGGAPLH

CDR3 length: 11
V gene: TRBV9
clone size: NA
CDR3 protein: ASSDRESVPLH

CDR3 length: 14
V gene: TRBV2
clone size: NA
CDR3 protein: ASIQEGRVTESPLH

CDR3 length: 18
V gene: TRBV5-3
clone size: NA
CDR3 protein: ARSLGRRGLAQGGGEKLF

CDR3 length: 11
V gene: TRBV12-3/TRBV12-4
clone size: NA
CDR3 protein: ASSRTGRTEAF

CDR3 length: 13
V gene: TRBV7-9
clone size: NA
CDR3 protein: ASSPGGRSVTEAF

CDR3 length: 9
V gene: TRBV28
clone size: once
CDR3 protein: ASSRSEKLF

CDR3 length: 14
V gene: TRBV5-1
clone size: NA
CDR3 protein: ASSLKGLEGSSPLH

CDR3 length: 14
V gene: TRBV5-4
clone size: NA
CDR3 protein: ASSLAQRTGGYEQY

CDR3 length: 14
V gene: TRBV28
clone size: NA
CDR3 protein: ASRGVRDRGSYEQY

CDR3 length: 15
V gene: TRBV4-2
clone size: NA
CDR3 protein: ASSQDSEGPNGNTIY

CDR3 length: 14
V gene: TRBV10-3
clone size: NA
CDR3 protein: AISDPGTSDSYEQY